This T cell receptor beta chain originates from a study of control samples from healthy donors and cancer patients. Trimming stripped 5 bases from V and 6 bases from J, with 10 bases between. From germline, CDR1 is SGHNT and CDR2 YENEEA. The CDR3 length is 13 residues. Repertoires were generated with immunoSEQ multiplex PCR, while TCRdb's copy carries only in-frame clones and drops some. The sample has about 170,000 clones, around 90% seen once. The sequencing sample was made of blood. The receptor was derived from a young man in good health. This rearrangement joins TRBV11-3 to TRBJ2-2; perhaps TRBD1 as D (5 bases). DNA for the CDR3: TGTGCCAGCAGCCTCAGGGATCCCGGGGAGCTGTTTTTT. Amino acids: CASSLRDPGELFF.